The 11 T cell receptor beta chains listed next were all sequenced from one sample in a study of CD8+ T cells in alopecia areata. Treatment here: oral pan-JAK inhibitor, 5-10 mg twice daily. The authors extracted RNA and reverse transcribed it into cDNA as the sequencing template. Clones were read by immunoSEQ multiplex PCR, and TCRdb kept only the in-frame ones, dropping some. The repertoire holds fewer than 110,000 clones, with roughly 60% as singletons. The input for sequencing was CD8+ T cells sorted from blood, taken between weeks 55 and 65, from a patient treated with tofacitinib. All receptors derive from a human donor with alopecia areata.

V and J are TRBV5-1 and TRBJ2-3, with 8 positions matching TRBD2. The J segment lost 2 bases and the V segment lost 0 bases, leaving 5 bases of the junction unmatched. Germline V CDR1 and CDR2: SGHRS, YFSETQ. This CDR3 spans 16 amino acids. In nucleotides, the CDR3 is TGCGCCAGCAGCTTGGATACTAGCGGTTACACAGATACGCAGTATTTT. This encodes CASSLDTSGYTDTQYF.

Ten or more counts support this clone. The chain employs TRBV14 and TRBJ1-2; D remains unclear. Germline CDR1 SGHDN, CDR2 FVKESK. The CDR3 is made up of 13 amino acids. V was clipped by 1 base and J by 4 bases, with 7 bases between them. The CDR3 DNA reads TGTGCCAGCAGCCAAGTTGAGAGCTATGGCTACACCTTC. Translation: CASSQVESYGYTF.

The chain couples TRBV7-9 to TRBJ2-4; TRBD1 agrees at 9 bases. CDR1 SEHNR and CDR2 FQNEAQ come from the germline V gene (reference sequence). The CDR3 sequence is 16 residues long. V trimming: 1 base; J trimming: 6 bases; junction bases outside the gene matches: 7. CDR3 sequence (DNA): TGTGCCAGCAGCTTAGGAACAGGGGGCCCCGGAAACATTCAGTACTTC. It encodes CASSLGTGGPGNIQYF.

This rearrangement joins TRBV30 to TRBJ2-3; the D gene is possibly TRBD2 (5 bases). The CDR3 contains 14 residues. Germline CDR1 is GTSNPN and CDR2 is SVGIG (reference sequence). Deletions cut 0 bases from V and 0 bases from J, with 7 bases between. The CDR3 reads CAWSVLDSTDTQYF. CDR3 DNA: TGTGCCTGGAGTGTACTAGATAGCACAGATACGCAGTATTTT.

The rearrangement uses TRBV29-1 and TRBJ2-7, with a possible D match to TRBD1 (6 bases). This CDR3 contains 13 residues. V gave up 2 bases and J gave up 1 base, with 9 bases separating them. The V gene's germline CDR1 is SQVTM and CDR2 ANQGSEA. The CDR3: CSVELDRSYEQYF. The CDR3 DNA is TGCAGCGTTGAATTGGACAGATCCTACGAGCAGTACTTC.

J is TRBJ2-7 and V is TRBV2; 12 nucleotides line up with TRBD2. The CDR3 is 17 amino acids. V lost 4 bases, J lost 4 bases, and 11 bases stayed unmatched. Germline V gives CDR1 SNHLY, CDR2 FYNNEI. CDR3 protein: CASSAEPSGGARYEQYF. The DNA for the CDR3 is TGTGCCAGCAGTGCGGAGCCTAGCGGGGGGGCCCGGTACGAGCAGTACTTC.

In this sample, this clone turned up once. The V call is TRBV7-6, the J call TRBJ2-1; D possibly corresponds to TRBD2 (7 bases). The CDR3 sequence is 15 residues long. The germline V and J ends were trimmed by 3 bases and 2 bases, with 11 bases remaining between them. Germline loops: CDR1 SGHVS, CDR2 FNYEAQ. The CDR3 protein is CASSLNGGPYNEQFF. The CDR3 coding sequence is TGTGCCAGCAGCTTGAACGGGGGGCCCTACAATGAGCAGTTCTTC. Full variable domain (outside the CDR3, taken from reference TRBV7-6 and TRBJ2-1): GAGVSQSPRYKVTKRGQDVALRCDPISGHVSLYWYRQALGQGPEFLTYFNYEAQQDKSGLPNDRFSAERPEGSISTLTIQRTEQRDSAMYRCASSLNGGPYNEQFFGPGTRLTVL.

This clone was observed a few times. The chain carries TRBV7-9 and TRBJ1-4, with D possibly being TRBD1 (5 bases). CDR1 and CDR2 (germline): SEHNR, FQNEAQ (reference sequence). The length of the CDR3 is 15 residues. The V end lost 5 bases, the J end lost 8 bases, and 18 bases lay between the germline ends. The DNA of the CDR3 is TGTGCCAGCAGCGGTACGGACACGGCTGGAGAAAAACTGTTTTTT. This sequence encodes CASSGTDTAGEKLFF.

This clone was counted between two and nine times. The chain links TRBV5-1 to TRBJ2-1; D tentatively fits TRBD1 or TRBD2 (5 bases each). This CDR3 is built from 17 residues. The ends were cut back, 4 bases at V and 0 bases at J, with 17 bases in the middle. Per the germline V gene, CDR1 is SGHRS and CDR2 is YFSETQ. The DNA of the CDR3 is TGCGCCAGCAGCCACGGTTGGGACGGAAGCTCCTACAATGAGCAGTTCTTC. This sequence encodes CASSHGWDGSSYNEQFF.

This chain uses TRBV6-5 with TRBJ1-1; 8 nucleotides align to TRBD1. The V gene end was trimmed by 5 bases and the J gene end by 6 bases; junction bases not matched to a gene: 2. This CDR3 is built from 12 residues. Germline V gene lookup returns CDR1 MNHEY and CDR2 SVGAGI. CDR3: CASSPGGPEAFF. CDR3 coding DNA: TGTGCCAGCAGTCCAGGGGGCCCTGAAGCTTTCTTT.

CDR3 loop: CATSRDRQGGNSPLHF. CDR3 DNA: TGTGCCACCAGCAGAGATCGGCAGGGAGGTAATTCACCCCTCCACTTT. The rearrangement links TRBV15 to TRBJ1-6, with a tentative D call TRBD1 (5 bases). CDR1 and CDR2 (germline): LNHNV, YYDKDF (reference sequence). CDR3 length equals 16 residues. V lost 0 bases and J 6 bases, leaving 12 bases between the germline ends.